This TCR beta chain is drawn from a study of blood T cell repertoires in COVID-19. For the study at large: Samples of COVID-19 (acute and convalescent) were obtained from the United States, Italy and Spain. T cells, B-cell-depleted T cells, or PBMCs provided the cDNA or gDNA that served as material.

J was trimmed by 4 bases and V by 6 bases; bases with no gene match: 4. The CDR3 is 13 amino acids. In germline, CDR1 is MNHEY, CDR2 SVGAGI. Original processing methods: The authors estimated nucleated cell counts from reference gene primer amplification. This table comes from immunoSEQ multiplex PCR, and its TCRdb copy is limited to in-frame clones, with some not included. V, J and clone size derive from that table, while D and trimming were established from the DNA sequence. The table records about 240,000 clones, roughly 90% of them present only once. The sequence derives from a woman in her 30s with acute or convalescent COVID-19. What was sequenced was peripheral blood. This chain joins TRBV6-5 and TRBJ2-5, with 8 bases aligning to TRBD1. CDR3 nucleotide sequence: TGTGCCAGCAGACGACAGGGGCTAGAGACCCAGTACTTC. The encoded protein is CASRRQGLETQYF.